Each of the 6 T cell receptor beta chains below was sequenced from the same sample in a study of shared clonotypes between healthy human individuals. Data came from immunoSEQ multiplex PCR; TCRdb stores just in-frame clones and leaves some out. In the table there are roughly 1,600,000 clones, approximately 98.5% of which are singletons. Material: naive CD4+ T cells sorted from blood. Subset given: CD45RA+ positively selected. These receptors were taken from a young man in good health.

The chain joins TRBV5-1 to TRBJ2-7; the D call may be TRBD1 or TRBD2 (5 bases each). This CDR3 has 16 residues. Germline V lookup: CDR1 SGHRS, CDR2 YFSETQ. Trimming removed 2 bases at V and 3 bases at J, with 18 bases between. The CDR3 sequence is CASSFNRGDPNYEQYF. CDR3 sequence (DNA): TGCGCCAGCAGCTTTAACCGGGGCGACCCAAACTACGAGCAGTACTTC.

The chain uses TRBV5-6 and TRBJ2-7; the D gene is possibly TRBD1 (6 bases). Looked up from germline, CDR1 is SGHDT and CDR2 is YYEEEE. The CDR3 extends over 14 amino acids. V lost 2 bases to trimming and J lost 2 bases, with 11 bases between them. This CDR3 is CASSLDRLTYEQYF. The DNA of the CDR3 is TGTGCCAGCAGCTTAGACAGGTTAACCTACGAGCAGTACTTC.

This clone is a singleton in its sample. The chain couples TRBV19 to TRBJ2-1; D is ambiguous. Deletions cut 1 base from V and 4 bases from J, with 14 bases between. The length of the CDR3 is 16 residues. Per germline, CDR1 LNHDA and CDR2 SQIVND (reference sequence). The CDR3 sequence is CASSIVGRVGYNEQFF. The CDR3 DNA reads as TGTGCCAGTAGTATAGTAGGACGGGTCGGTTACAATGAGCAGTTCTTC.

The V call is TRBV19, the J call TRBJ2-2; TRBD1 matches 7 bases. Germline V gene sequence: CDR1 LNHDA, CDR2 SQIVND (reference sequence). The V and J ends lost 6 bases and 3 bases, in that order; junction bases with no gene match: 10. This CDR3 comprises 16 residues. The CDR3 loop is CASSGGTAAYTGELFF. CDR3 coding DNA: TGTGCCAGTAGCGGTGGGACAGCAGCCTACACCGGGGAGCTGTTTTTT. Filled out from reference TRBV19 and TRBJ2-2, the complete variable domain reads DGGITQSPKYLFRKEGQNVTLSCEQNLNHDAMYWYRQDPGQGLRLIYYSQIVNDFQKGDIAEGYSVSREKKESFPLTVTSAQKNPTAFYLCASSGGTAAYTGELFFGEGSRLTVL.

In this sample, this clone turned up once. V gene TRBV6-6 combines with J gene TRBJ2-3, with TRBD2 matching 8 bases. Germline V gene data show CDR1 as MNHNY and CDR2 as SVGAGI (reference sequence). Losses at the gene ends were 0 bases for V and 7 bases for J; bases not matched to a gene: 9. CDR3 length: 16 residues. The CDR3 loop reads CASSYSRTSWGNTQYF. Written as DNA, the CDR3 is TGTGCCAGCAGTTACTCGAGGACTAGCTGGGGGAATACGCAGTATTTT.

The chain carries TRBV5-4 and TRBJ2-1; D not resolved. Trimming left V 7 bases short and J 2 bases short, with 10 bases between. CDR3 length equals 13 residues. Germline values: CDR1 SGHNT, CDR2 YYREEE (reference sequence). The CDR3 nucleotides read TGTGCCAGCGGGCTGGGGACCTACAATGAGCAGTTCTTC. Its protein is CASGLGTYNEQFF. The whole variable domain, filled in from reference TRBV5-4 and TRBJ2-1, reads ETGVTQSPTHLIKTRGQQVTLRCSSQSGHNTVSWYQQALGQGPQFIFQYYREEENGRGNFPPRFSGLQFPNYSSELNVNALELDDSALYLCASGLGTYNEQFFGPGTRLTVL.